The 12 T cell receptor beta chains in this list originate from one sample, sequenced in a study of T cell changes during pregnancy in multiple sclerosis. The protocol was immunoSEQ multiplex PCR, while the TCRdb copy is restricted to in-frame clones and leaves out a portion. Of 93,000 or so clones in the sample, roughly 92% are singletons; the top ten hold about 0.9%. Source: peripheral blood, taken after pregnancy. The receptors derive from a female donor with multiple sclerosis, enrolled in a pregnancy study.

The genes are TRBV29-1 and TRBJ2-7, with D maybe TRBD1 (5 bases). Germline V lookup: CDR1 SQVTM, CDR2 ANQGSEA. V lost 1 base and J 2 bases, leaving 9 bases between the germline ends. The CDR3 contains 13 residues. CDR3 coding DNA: TGCAGCGTTGAAGTAGCACAGGCCTACGAGCAGTACTTC. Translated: CSVEVAQAYEQYF.

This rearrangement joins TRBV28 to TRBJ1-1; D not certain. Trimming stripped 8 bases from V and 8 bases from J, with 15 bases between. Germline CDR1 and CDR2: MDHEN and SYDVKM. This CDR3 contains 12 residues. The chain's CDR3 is CASQRGREEAFF. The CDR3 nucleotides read TGTGCCAGCCAACGAGGGAGGGAAGAAGCTTTCTTT. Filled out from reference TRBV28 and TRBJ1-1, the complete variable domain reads DVKVTQSSRYLVKRTGEKVFLECVQDMDHENMFWYRQDPGLGLRLIYFSYDVKMKEKGDIPEGYSVSREKKERFSLILESASTNQTSMYLCASQRGREEAFFGQGTRLTVV.

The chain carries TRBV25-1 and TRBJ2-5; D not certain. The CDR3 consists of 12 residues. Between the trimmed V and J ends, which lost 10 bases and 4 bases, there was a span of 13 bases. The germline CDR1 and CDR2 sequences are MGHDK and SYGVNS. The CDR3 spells CATSPNGETQYF. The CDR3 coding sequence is TGTGCCACCTCTCCAAACGGAGAGACCCAGTACTTC. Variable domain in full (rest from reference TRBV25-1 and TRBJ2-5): EADIYQTPRYLVIGTGKKITLECSQTMGHDKMYWYQQDPGMELHLIHYSYGVNSTEKGDLSSESTVSRIRTEHFPLTLESARPSHTSQYLCATSPNGETQYFGPGTRLLVL.

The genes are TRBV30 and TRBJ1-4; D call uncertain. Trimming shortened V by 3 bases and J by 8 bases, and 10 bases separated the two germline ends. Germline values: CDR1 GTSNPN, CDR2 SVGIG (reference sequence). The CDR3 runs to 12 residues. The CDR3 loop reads CAWSERREKLFF. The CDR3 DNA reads TGTGCCTGGAGCGAGAGGAGAGAAAAACTGTTTTTT.

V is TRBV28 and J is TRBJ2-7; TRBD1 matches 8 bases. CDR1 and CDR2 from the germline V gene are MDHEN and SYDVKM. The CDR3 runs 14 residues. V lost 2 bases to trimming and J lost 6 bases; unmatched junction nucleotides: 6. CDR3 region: CASSLIRTGTEQYF. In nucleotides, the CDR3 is TGTGCCAGCAGTTTAATAAGGACAGGGACCGAGCAGTACTTC.

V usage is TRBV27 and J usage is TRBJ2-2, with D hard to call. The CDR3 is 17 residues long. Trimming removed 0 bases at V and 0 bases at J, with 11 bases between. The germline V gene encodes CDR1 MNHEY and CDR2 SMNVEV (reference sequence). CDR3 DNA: TGTGCCAGCAGTTTATCGGTCACAGAGCCGAACACCGGGGAGCTGTTTTTT. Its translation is CASSLSVTEPNTGELFF.

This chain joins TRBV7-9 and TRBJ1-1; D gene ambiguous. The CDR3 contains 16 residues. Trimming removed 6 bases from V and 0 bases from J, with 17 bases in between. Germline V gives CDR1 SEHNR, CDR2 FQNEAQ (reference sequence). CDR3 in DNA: TGTGCCAGCAGTCTAAAACCCCCCCCACTGAACACTGAAGCTTTCTTT. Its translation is CASSLKPPPLNTEAFF.

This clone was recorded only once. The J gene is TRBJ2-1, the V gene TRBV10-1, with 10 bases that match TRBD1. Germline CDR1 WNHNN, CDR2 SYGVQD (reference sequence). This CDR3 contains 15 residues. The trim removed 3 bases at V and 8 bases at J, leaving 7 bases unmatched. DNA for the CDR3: TGCGCCAGCAGTGACCGGGACAGGGGAAGAGATGAGCAGTTCTTC. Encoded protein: CASSDRDRGRDEQFF.

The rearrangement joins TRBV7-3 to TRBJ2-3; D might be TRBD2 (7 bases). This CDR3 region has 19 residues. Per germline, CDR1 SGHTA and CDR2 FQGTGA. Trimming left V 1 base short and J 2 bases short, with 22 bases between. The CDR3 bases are TGTGCCAGCAGCTTAAGTGGGGGGGCGATCTTGTGGCACACAGATACGCAGTATTTT. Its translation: CASSLSGGAILWHTDTQYF.

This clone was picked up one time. CDR3 in DNA: TGTGCCAGCAGTTTACAGGGGGGGAGGTCACCCCTCCACTTT. It translates to CASSLQGGRSPLHF. The chain uses TRBV2 and TRBJ1-6; TRBD1 aligns across 8 bases. Unmatched junction bases numbered 7, after V lost 5 bases and J lost 10 bases. The CDR3 has 14 amino acids. Per the germline V gene, CDR1 is SNHLY and CDR2 is FYNNEI.

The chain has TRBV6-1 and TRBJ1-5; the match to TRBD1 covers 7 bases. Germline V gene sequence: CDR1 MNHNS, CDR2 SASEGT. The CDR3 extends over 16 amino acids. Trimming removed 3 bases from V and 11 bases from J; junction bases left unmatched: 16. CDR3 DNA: TGTGCCAGCAGTGATTTCAGGGCAGGGGGAGGTCGGGCCCAGCATTTT. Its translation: CASSDFRAGGGRAQHF.

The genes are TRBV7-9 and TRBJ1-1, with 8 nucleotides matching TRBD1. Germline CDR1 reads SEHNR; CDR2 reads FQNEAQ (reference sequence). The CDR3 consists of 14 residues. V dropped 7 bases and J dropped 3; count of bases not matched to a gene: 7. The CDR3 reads CASTEQGGHTEAFF. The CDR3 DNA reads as TGTGCCAGCACCGAACAGGGGGGACACACTGAAGCTTTCTTT.